This T cell receptor (delta chain) was observed in a study of γδ T cells in repeated Plasmodium falciparum infection. Whole-study context: The natural-infection arm compared Malian children under seasonal malaria with matched Australian children. Four controlled malaria infections with P. falciparum NF54 spanned roughly 97 weeks.

TCRdb re-called the multiplex PCR reads using CATT. There are 90,000 or so delta-chain clones in the sample; over 0.9% occur only once, and around 9.6% lies in the top ten. A word on this clone: The protein TCRdb lists belongs to a much larger clone and differs from this DNA's translation at residue 5, which points to a read error; the protein shown is made from the DNA.

This sequence was found in a pool of human donors (malaria-infected and uninfected, not separated). Sequenced input: gamma-delta T cells from blood.

CDR3 region: CACDPVVNRNGGYDKLIF. CDR3 nucleotides: TGTGCCTGTGACCCCGTGGTTAATAGGAATGGGGGATACGATAAACTCATCTTT. The J gene is TRDJ1, the V gene TRDV2; 9 bases fit TRDD3. The J gene is not listed in TCRdb, so it was assigned here from a DNA match to germline. The trim removed 3 bases at V and 4 bases at J, leaving 17 bases unmatched. Germline CDR1 is GEAIGNYY and CDR2 is EKD. The CDR3 consists of 18 residues.